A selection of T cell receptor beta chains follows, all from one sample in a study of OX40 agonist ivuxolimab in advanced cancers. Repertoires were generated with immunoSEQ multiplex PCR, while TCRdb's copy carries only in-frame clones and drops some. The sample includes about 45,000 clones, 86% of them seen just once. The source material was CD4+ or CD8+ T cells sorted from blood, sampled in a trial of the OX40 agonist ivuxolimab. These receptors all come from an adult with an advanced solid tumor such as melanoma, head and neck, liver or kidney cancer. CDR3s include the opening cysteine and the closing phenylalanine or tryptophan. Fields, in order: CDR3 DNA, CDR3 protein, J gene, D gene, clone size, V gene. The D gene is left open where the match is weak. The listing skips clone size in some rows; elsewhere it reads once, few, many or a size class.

CDR3 DNA: TGTGCCATAGGACCAGGAGGGACCGGGGAGCTGTTTTTT; CDR3 protein: CAIGPGGTGELFF; J gene: TRBJ2-2; D gene: NA; clone size: NA; V gene: TRBV27
CDR3 DNA: TGCGCCAGCAAGGTCGACCCCCTCTACGAGCAGTACTTC; CDR3 protein: CASKVDPLYEQYF; J gene: TRBJ2-7; D gene: NA; clone size: NA; V gene: TRBV5-1
CDR3 DNA: TGTGCCAGCAGTCGGGGACTAGCGGAAACCAATGAGCAGTTCTTC; CDR3 protein: CASSRGLAETNEQFF; J gene: TRBJ2-1; D gene: TRBD2; clone size: NA; V gene: TRBV7-9
CDR3 DNA: TGTGCCAGCAGCCCCCCGGGGGGGGATACGCAGTATTTT; CDR3 protein: CASSPPGGDTQYF; J gene: TRBJ2-3; D gene: TRBD2; clone size: NA; V gene: TRBV9
CDR3 DNA: TGTGCCAGCAGGAGATCCCATAGCAATCAGCCCCAGCATTTT; CDR3 protein: CASRRSHSNQPQHF; J gene: TRBJ1-5; D gene: NA; clone size: NA; V gene: TRBV28
CDR3 DNA: TGTGCCTGGAGTTTGGGACTACACCCCTACGAGCAGTACTTC; CDR3 protein: CAWSLGLHPYEQYF; J gene: TRBJ2-7; D gene: TRBD2; clone size: NA; V gene: TRBV30
CDR3 DNA: TGTGCCAGCAGCTTCGCCGGTCCCAAAGCGAGTGAAGCTTTCTTT; CDR3 protein: CASSFAGPKASEAFF; J gene: TRBJ1-1; D gene: NA; clone size: NA; V gene: TRBV7-9
CDR3 DNA: TGTGCCAGCAGCTTGAATAGAGGGGGGGCCGTCGGGAGGGCCCTCCACTTT; CDR3 protein: CASSLNRGGAVGRALHF; J gene: TRBJ1-6; D gene: NA; clone size: NA; V gene: TRBV5-6
CDR3 DNA: TGTGCCAGCAGGCCGACCCGATCCTACGAGCAGTACTTC; CDR3 protein: CASRPTRSYEQYF; J gene: TRBJ2-7; D gene: NA; clone size: NA; V gene: TRBV6-5
CDR3 DNA: TGTGCCAGCAGTTTAGGGGACAGGGGGGATGGCTACACCTTC; CDR3 protein: CASSLGDRGDGYTF; J gene: TRBJ1-2; D gene: TRBD1; clone size: NA; V gene: TRBV27
CDR3 DNA: TGCAGCGTTGACGGACTAGCGGGAGGGTGGGATGAGCAGTTCTTC; CDR3 protein: CSVDGLAGGWDEQFF; J gene: TRBJ2-1; D gene: TRBD2; clone size: NA; V gene: TRBV29-1
CDR3 DNA: TGTGCCAGCAGCTCAACTTGGGCGAGGGATGCGCAGTATTTT; CDR3 protein: CASSSTWARDAQYF; J gene: TRBJ2-3; D gene: NA; clone size: once; V gene: TRBV11-2
CDR3 DNA: TGTGCCAGCTCTTTGTCACGGTTTTTCGATACGCAGTATTTT; CDR3 protein: CASSLSRFFDTQYF; J gene: TRBJ2-3; D gene: NA; clone size: NA; V gene: TRBV18
CDR3 DNA: TGTGCCAGCAGCCAGACCCAGGGGATCCAAGAGACCCAGTACTTC; CDR3 protein: CASSQTQGIQETQYF; J gene: TRBJ2-5; D gene: NA; clone size: NA; V gene: TRBV7-9
CDR3 DNA: TGTGCCACCAGCCCGGACAGGAACGACGAGCAGTACTTC; CDR3 protein: CATSPDRNDEQYF; J gene: TRBJ2-7; D gene: TRBD1; clone size: once; V gene: TRBV15
CDR3 DNA: TGTGCCAGCAGCTTGGAGGGGGGGAGGCCCTCCTACGAGCAGTACTTC; CDR3 protein: CASSLEGGRPSYEQYF; J gene: TRBJ2-7; D gene: NA; clone size: NA; V gene: TRBV5-5
CDR3 DNA: TGTGCCAGCAGTTACCAGGGGGGGTTCTATAATTCACCCCTCCACTTT; CDR3 protein: CASSYQGGFYNSPLHF; J gene: TRBJ1-6; D gene: TRBD1; clone size: NA; V gene: TRBV6-5
CDR3 DNA: TGTGCCAGCTCGCCAAGGGACGGTTACACAGATACGCAGTATTTT; CDR3 protein: CASSPRDGYTDTQYF; J gene: TRBJ2-3; D gene: NA; clone size: many; V gene: TRBV18
CDR3 DNA: TGTGCCAGTAGAGCGGTAGCGGGATACCCAAAGACCCAGTACTTC; CDR3 protein: CASRAVAGYPKTQYF; J gene: TRBJ2-5; D gene: TRBD2; clone size: NA; V gene: TRBV7-9
CDR3 DNA: TGTGCCAGCAGCTGGGAGTCTACTAGCGGGTACCCCTACGAGCAGTACTTC; CDR3 protein: CASSWESTSGYPYEQYF; J gene: TRBJ2-7; D gene: TRBD2; clone size: NA; V gene: TRBV7-9
CDR3 DNA: TGTGCCAGCAGCTCCTGGGGGGAGTTCTCGCTTAAGATGCAGTATTTT; CDR3 protein: CASSSWGEFSLKMQYF; J gene: TRBJ2-3; D gene: NA; clone size: NA; V gene: TRBV5-5
CDR3 DNA: TGTGCCAGCCGGGGGAGGTACGAAGCTTTCTTT; CDR3 protein: CASRGRYEAFF; J gene: TRBJ1-1; D gene: NA; clone size: NA; V gene: TRBV2
CDR3 DNA: TGTGCCAGCAGCCAAGCGGTTGGGTTTGAGCAGTTCTTC; CDR3 protein: CASSQAVGFEQFF; J gene: TRBJ2-1; D gene: NA; clone size: NA; V gene: TRBV4-2
CDR3 DNA: TGTGCCAGCAGTTACTCCGCAGGGGCGAACACTGAAGCTTTCTTT; CDR3 protein: CASSYSAGANTEAFF; J gene: TRBJ1-1; D gene: NA; clone size: NA; V gene: TRBV6-5
CDR3 DNA: TGTGCCAGCAGCTTACCCCCGACCAATCGACAGAACACTGAAGCTTTCTTT; CDR3 protein: CASSLPPTNRQNTEAFF; J gene: TRBJ1-1; D gene: NA; clone size: medium-sized; V gene: TRBV7-9
CDR3 DNA: TGCGCCAGCAGCCAAGAACGGACGAGCTACGAGCAGTACTTC; CDR3 protein: CASSQERTSYEQYF; J gene: TRBJ2-7; D gene: NA; clone size: NA; V gene: TRBV4-1
CDR3 DNA: TGTGCCAGCAGCTTGGAAACTGTGCGGGGGCCAAGTTTGGTGTTCTTC; CDR3 protein: CASSLETVRGPSLVFF; J gene: TRBJ2-1; D gene: NA; clone size: NA; V gene: TRBV5-6
CDR3 DNA: TGTGCCAGCACCCCAAGGACAGGGACGCCTATGGATGGCTACACCTTC; CDR3 protein: CASTPRTGTPMDGYTF; J gene: TRBJ1-2; D gene: TRBD1; clone size: NA; V gene: TRBV2
CDR3 DNA: TGTGCCAGCAGCCCGGATGGGGGCTCCAATGAGCAGTTCTTC; CDR3 protein: CASSPDGGSNEQFF; J gene: TRBJ2-1; D gene: NA; clone size: NA; V gene: TRBV7-3
CDR3 DNA: TGTGCCAGCAGCCCGACGGAACTCTACGAGCAGTACTTC; CDR3 protein: CASSPTELYEQYF; J gene: TRBJ2-7; D gene: NA; clone size: NA; V gene: TRBV14
CDR3 DNA: TGTGCCAGCAGCTTGGGGGGACTACCCCAAAGCACCTACAATGAGCAGTTCTTC; CDR3 protein: CASSLGGLPQSTYNEQFF; J gene: TRBJ2-1; D gene: TRBD2; clone size: NA; V gene: TRBV5-4